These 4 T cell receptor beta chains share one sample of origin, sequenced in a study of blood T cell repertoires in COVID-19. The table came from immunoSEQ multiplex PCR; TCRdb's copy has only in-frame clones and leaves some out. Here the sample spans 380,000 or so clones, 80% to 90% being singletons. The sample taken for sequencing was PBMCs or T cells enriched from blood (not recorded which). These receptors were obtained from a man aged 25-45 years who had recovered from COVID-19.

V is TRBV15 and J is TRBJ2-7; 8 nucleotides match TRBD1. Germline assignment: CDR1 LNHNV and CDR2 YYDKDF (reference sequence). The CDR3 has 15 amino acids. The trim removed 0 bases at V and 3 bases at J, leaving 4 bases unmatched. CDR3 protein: CATSRDHGQGYEQYF. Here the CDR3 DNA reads TGTGCCACCAGCAGAGATCACGGACAGGGCTACGAGCAGTACTTC.

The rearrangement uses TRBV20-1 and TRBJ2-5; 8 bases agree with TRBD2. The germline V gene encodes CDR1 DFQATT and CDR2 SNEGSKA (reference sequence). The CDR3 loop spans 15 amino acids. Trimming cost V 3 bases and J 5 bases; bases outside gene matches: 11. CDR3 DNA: TGCAGTGCTAGTATGAGCGGGGGACCCGTGGAGACCCAGTACTTC. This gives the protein CSASMSGGPVETQYF.

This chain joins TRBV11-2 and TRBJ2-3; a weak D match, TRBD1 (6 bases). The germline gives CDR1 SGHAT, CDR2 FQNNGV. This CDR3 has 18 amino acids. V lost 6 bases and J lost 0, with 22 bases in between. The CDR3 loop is CASRLTEQGRISTDTQYF. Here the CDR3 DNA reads TGTGCCAGCAGACTTACCGAACAGGGCCGGATTAGCACAGATACGCAGTATTTT.

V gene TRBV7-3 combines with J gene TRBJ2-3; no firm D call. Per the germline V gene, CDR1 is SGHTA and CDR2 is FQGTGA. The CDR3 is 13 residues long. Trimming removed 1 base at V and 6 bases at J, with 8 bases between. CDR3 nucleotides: TGTGCCAGCAGCTTAAACTCCGGGGATACGCAGTATTTT. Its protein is CASSLNSGDTQYF.